This T cell receptor (beta chain) was sequenced for a study of blood T cell repertoires in COVID-19. The V end was cut by 0 bases, the J end by 2 bases, with 10 bases between. The germline CDR1 and CDR2 sequences are MNHEY and SMNVEV (reference sequence). This CDR3 region has 15 residues. TCRdb's copy holds only in-frame clones and misses some; the assay was immunoSEQ multiplex PCR. The data hold fewer than 130,000 clones, with 75% to 90% observed a single time. The source is an elderly woman with acute or convalescent COVID-19. The sample comprised peripheral blood. The rearrangement links TRBV27 to TRBJ2-5; TRBD1 might be the D (6 bases). CDR3 amino acids: CASSLSVRGQETQYF. The CDR3 region has the DNA TGTGCCAGCAGTTTATCGGTCAGGGGACAAGAGACCCAGTACTTC.